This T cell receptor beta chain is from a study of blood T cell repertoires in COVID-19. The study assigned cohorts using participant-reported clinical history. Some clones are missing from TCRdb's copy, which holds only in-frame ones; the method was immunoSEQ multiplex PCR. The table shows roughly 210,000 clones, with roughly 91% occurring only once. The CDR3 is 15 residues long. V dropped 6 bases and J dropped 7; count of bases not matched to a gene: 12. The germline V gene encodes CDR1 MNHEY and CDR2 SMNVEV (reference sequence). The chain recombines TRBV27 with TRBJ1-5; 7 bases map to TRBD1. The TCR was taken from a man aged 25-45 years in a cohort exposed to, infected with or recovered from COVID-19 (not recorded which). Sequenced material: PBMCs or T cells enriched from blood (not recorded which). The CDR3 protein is CASRTGDSYDQPQHF. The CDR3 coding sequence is TGTGCCAGCAGGACCGGGGACAGCTACGACCAGCCCCAGCATTTT.